This TCR beta chain was retrieved from a study of cytomegalovirus exposure and HLA in healthy donors. Overall study findings and caveats: Among CMV-associated TCR beta chains, most appeared HLA-restricted in a later analysis.

The donors gave bone marrow, and they were healthy. The PCR was carried out with 60 Vbeta primers and 13 Jbeta primers. Libraries were prepared by immunoSEQ multiplex PCR; TCRdb keeps only in-frame clonotypes and omits some of them. The table lists approximately 200,000 clones, about 69% of them singletons. On this clone: What it binds is unknown.

CDR3 size: 15 residues. V was trimmed by 6 bases and J by 5 bases, leaving 19 bases between them. The germline gives CDR1 MNHEY, CDR2 SMNVEV (reference sequence). The V and J genes are TRBV27 and TRBJ2-5; D perhaps matches TRBD1 (8 bases). This clonotype was sampled from a man aged 25 to 40 in good health and CMV-seropositive. Input material: PBMCs. The CDR3 sequence is CASSHRTGREETQYF. The DNA for the CDR3 is TGTGCCAGCAGCCACAGGACAGGGAGGGAGGAGACCCAGTACTTC.